The 15 T cell receptor beta chains given below trace back to one sample, sequenced in a study of blood T cell repertoires in COVID-19. TCRdb's copy holds only in-frame clones and misses some; the assay was immunoSEQ multiplex PCR. There are 200,000 to 250,000 clones in the sample; more than 75% occur only once, and under 4.5% lies in the top ten. Sequencing was done on a sample of PBMCs or T cells enriched from blood (not recorded which). These TCRs come from a man aged 25-45 years with acute COVID-19.

This chain connects TRBV3-1 (or the pseudogene TRBV3-2) to TRBJ2-1; 12 bases are shared with TRBD2. The germline gives CDR1 LGHDT, CDR2 YNNKEL (reference sequence). V lost 6 bases and J lost 5; bases outside the gene matches: 11. There are 17 residues in the CDR3. The CDR3 sequence: CASSPDILAGGHNEQFF. The CDR3 nucleotides are TGTGCCAGCAGTCCTGATATTCTAGCGGGGGGGCACAATGAGCAGTTCTTC.

This rearrangement joins TRBV5-1 to TRBJ2-5; the match to TRBD2 covers 10 bases. With V trimmed by 4 bases and J by 4 bases, 7 bases remained unmatched. Germline CDR1 reads SGHRS; CDR2 reads YFSETQ. CDR3 size: 15 residues. Here the CDR3 reads CASSGGAGGPETQYF. Here the CDR3 DNA reads TGCGCCAGCAGCGGGGGAGCGGGGGGGCCAGAGACCCAGTACTTC. The full variable domain, rest sourced from reference TRBV5-1 and TRBJ2-5, is KAGVTQTPRYLIKTRGQQVTLSCSPISGHRSVSWYQQTPGQGLQFLFEYFSETQRNKGNFPGRFSGRQFSNSRSEMNVSTLELGDSALYLCASSGGAGGPETQYFGPGTRLLVL.

V is TRBV15 and J is TRBJ1-4, with 7 bases that match TRBD1. Germline V CDR1 and CDR2: LNHNV, YYDKDF (reference sequence). Trimming took 0 bases from V and 5 from J; bases not matched to a gene: 3. The CDR3 extends over 15 amino acids. The CDR3 protein is CATSREGGTNEKLFF. CDR3 in DNA: TGTGCCACCAGCAGAGAAGGGGGCACAAATGAAAAACTGTTTTTT.

The rearrangement links TRBV30 to TRBJ2-7; D call uncertain. Trimming cost V 0 bases and J 0 bases, with 6 bases left between them. CDR3 length: 13 amino acids. Germline CDR1 reads GTSNPN; CDR2 reads SVGIG (reference sequence). CDR3 residues: CAWSVQISYEQYF. In DNA, the CDR3 is TGTGCCTGGAGTGTACAGATCTCCTACGAGCAGTACTTC. Complete variable domain (other parts from reference TRBV30 and TRBJ2-7): SQTIHQWPATLVQPVGSPLSLECTVEGTSNPNLYWYRQAAGRGLQLLFYSVGIGQISSEVPQNLSASRPQDRQFILSSKKLLLSDSGFYLCAWSVQISYEQYFGPGTRLTVT.

The genes are TRBV28 and TRBJ2-5; 9 nucleotides match TRBD1. With V trimmed by 4 bases and J by 7 bases, 16 bases remained unmatched. Per germline, CDR1 MDHEN and CDR2 SYDVKM. The CDR3 sequence is 17 residues long. CDR3 residues: CASSSTGGENFKGTQYF. CDR3 bases: TGTGCCAGCAGTTCAACAGGGGGCGAGAACTTTAAGGGGACCCAGTACTTC.

V and J are TRBV6-5 and TRBJ1-4; no firm D call. Germline V gene data show CDR1 as MNHEY and CDR2 as SVGAGI. The length of the CDR3 is 15 residues. V was clipped by 0 bases and J by 7 bases, with 12 bases between them. In nucleotides, the CDR3 is TGTGCCAGCAGTTACTCGACTCTGGCCGGTGAAAAACTGTTTTTT. As protein: CASSYSTLAGEKLFF.

The table lists this clone with a few counts. The rearrangement links TRBV6-6 to TRBJ2-1, with a possible D match to TRBD1 (6 bases). Trimming removed 2 bases from V and 4 bases from J, with 6 bases in between. This CDR3 contains 13 residues. Germline-derived CDR1 and CDR2 are MNHNY and SVGAGI (reference sequence). The CDR3 coding sequence is TGTGCCAGCAGTTACCAGGGGTACAATGAGCAGTTCTTC. Amino acid sequence: CASSYQGYNEQFF.

This rearrangement joins TRBV4-2 to TRBJ2-7; 15 bases are a match to TRBD2. V shed 0 bases and J 3 bases; nucleotides not matched to a gene: 9. The CDR3 is 19 amino acids. Germline-derived CDR1 and CDR2 are LGHNA and YNFKEQ. The DNA for the CDR3 is TGTGCCAGCAGCCAAGATAGAGGGACTAGCGGGGGGAGTTACTACGAGCAGTACTTC. As protein: CASSQDRGTSGGSYYEQYF.

This clone was recorded once. This chain joins TRBV27 and TRBJ2-7; the match to TRBD1 covers 9 bases. This CDR3 has 13 residues. J gave up 7 bases and V 8 bases, and 9 bases lay outside the gene matches. In germline, CDR1 is MNHEY, CDR2 SMNVEV (reference sequence). CDR3 nucleotides: TGTGCCAGCCATCGACAGGGGGGTGAGGAGCAGTACTTC. Its translation is CASHRQGGEEQYF.

V is TRBV29-1 and J is TRBJ1-2, with 8 bases lining up with TRBD1. V lost 4 bases, J lost 8 bases, and 3 bases stayed unmatched. Germline V gene lookup returns CDR1 SQVTM and CDR2 ANQGSEA. This CDR3 comprises 11 residues. Here the CDR3 reads CSVAGGDGYTF. CDR3 DNA sequence: TGCAGCGTTGCAGGGGGCGACGGCTACACCTTC.

This clone has just one count. The V gene is TRBV9, the J gene TRBJ1-1; D is possibly TRBD1 (6 bases). The V gene's germline CDR1 is SGDLS and CDR2 YYNGEE. V was cut by 0 bases and J by 6 bases, with 15 bases left in between. The CDR3 has 15 residues. The CDR3: CASSVGWGLEAEAFF. In DNA, the CDR3 is TGTGCCAGCAGCGTAGGTTGGGGGCTGGAGGCTGAAGCTTTCTTT.

This clone has only a few counts. Other DNA sequences within the sample encode an identical CDR3. The CDR3 bases are TGTGCCAGCAGCCAGTGGACAGCCAACACTGAAGCTTTCTTT. Amino acid sequence: CASSQWTANTEAFF. The chain combines TRBV3-1 (or the pseudogene TRBV3-2) with TRBJ1-1; possible D gene TRBD1, 6 bases. Trimming removed 3 bases at V and 2 bases at J, with 10 bases between. The CDR3 contains 14 residues. The germline V gene has CDR1 LGHDT and CDR2 YNNKEL (reference sequence).

V and J are TRBV18 and TRBJ1-3; 7 bases match TRBD1. Germline V gene lookup returns CDR1 KGHSH and CDR2 LQKENI. The trim removed 4 bases at V and 0 bases at J, leaving 9 bases unmatched. CDR3 length: 17 amino acids. The CDR3 protein is CASSRPGQPVSGNTIYF. CDR3 sequence (DNA): TGTGCCAGCTCACGGCCGGGACAGCCCGTCTCTGGAAACACCATATATTTT.

This clone turned up a few times. This chain joins TRBV19 and TRBJ1-5; D is unclear. The germline CDR1 and CDR2 sequences are LNHDA and SQIVND (reference sequence). The CDR3 runs 15 residues. V was trimmed by 9 bases and J by 0 bases, leaving 15 bases between them. CDR3 loop: CASQAVTLSNQPQHF. The DNA for the CDR3 is TGTGCCAGCCAGGCCGTGACACTTAGCAATCAGCCCCAGCATTTT.

This clone is a singleton in its sample. The chain employs TRBV10-2 and TRBJ1-2, with D perhaps TRBD1 (6 bases). The CDR3 runs 14 residues. CDR1 WSHSY and CDR2 SAAADI come from the germline V gene. Trimming removed 5 bases from V and 5 bases from J, with 15 bases in between. CDR3 bases: TGCGCCAGCAGTTCTGAACAGGGTCTTTATGGCTACACCTTC. Amino acid sequence: CASSSEQGLYGYTF.